Below, 28 T cell receptor beta chains from the same sample are listed, as sequenced in a study of cytomegalovirus exposure and HLA in healthy donors. It was with 60 Vbeta and 13 Jbeta primers that the PCR ran. Only in-frame clones appear in the TCRdb table, and some are missing; sequencing was by immunoSEQ multiplex PCR. The sample has about 150,000 clones; 76% are singletons. What was sequenced was PBMCs. The source is a man aged 35-49 years in good health and CMV-seronegative.

The rearrangement links TRBV7-9 to TRBJ2-3; no clear D gene. This CDR3 is built from 13 residues. Per germline, CDR1 SEHNR and CDR2 FQNEAQ (reference sequence). Trimming stripped 7 bases from V and 4 bases from J, with 12 bases between. Written as DNA, the CDR3 is TGTGCCAGCACGGATGGAGTCGCAGATACGCAGTATTTT. It yields the protein CASTDGVADTQYF.

The chain is built from TRBV5-5 and TRBJ2-3, with TRBD1 matching over 8 bases. The CDR3 length is 17 residues. J was trimmed by 2 bases and V by 4 bases; bases with no gene match: 12. CDR1 SGHKS and CDR2 YYEKEE come from the germline V gene (reference sequence). The CDR3 here is CASSPYRTGISTDTQYF. In DNA form, the CDR3 reads TGTGCCAGCAGCCCCTACCGGACAGGGATATCCACAGATACGCAGTATTTT.

This chain connects TRBV2 to TRBJ2-7, with D unresolved. V lost 1 base, J lost 5 bases, and 21 bases lay in between. This CDR3 region has 17 residues. CDR1 is SNHLY and CDR2 is FYNNEI in the germline V gene. CDR3 loop: CASSEVIEVIEVNEQYF. The CDR3 nucleotides read TGTGCCAGCAGTGAAGTAATCGAAGTAATAGAGGTGAACGAGCAGTACTTC.

In this sample, this clone turned up a few times. This rearrangement joins TRBV5-6 to TRBJ1-2; 9 positions match TRBD1. Trimming at V came to 0 bases and at J to 7 bases, leaving 10 bases not matched to a gene. The germline V gene encodes CDR1 SGHDT and CDR2 YYEEEE. The CDR3 loop spans 16 amino acids. CDR3 residues: CASSLEAQGAIGGYTF. The CDR3 DNA reads as TGTGCCAGCAGCTTGGAGGCACAGGGGGCGATCGGTGGCTACACCTTC.

The CDR3 DNA follows: TGTGCCAGCGGACTGGGGGCGAGCTCCTACGAGCAGTACTTC. This codes for CASGLGASSYEQYF. The chain employs TRBV2 and TRBJ2-7, with D tentatively TRBD1 (6 bases). Germline values: CDR1 SNHLY, CDR2 FYNNEI. This CDR3 has 14 residues. V dropped 8 bases and J dropped 0 bases, with 14 bases sitting between them. The full variable domain, in which reference TRBV2 and TRBJ2-7 provide the parts outside the CDR3, is EPEVTQTPSHQVTQMGQEVILRCVPISNHLYFYWYRQILGQKVEFLVSFYNNEISEKSEIFDDQFSVERPDGSNFTLKIRSTKLEDSAMYFCASGLGASSYEQYFGPGTRLTVT.

The chain links TRBV25-1 to TRBJ2-7; tentative D call: TRBD2 (7 bases). Germline V CDR1 and CDR2: MGHDK, SYGVNS. The CDR3 runs 16 residues. Trimming removed 1 base from V and 3 bases from J, with 16 bases in between. CDR3 DNA: TGTGCCAGCAGTGAATGGGGGGGCAGGGGCGGCTACGAGCAGTACTTC. It yields the protein CASSEWGGRGGYEQYF.

V gene TRBV13 combines with J gene TRBJ2-2, with a possible D match to TRBD2 (5 bases). The CDR3 is made up of 15 amino acids. V was clipped by 3 bases and J by 1 base, with 9 bases between them. Germline V gene data show CDR1 as PRHDT and CDR2 as FYEKMQ (reference sequence). Here the CDR3 reads CASSFPGLNTGELFF. DNA for the CDR3: TGTGCCAGCAGCTTCCCTGGACTGAACACCGGGGAGCTGTTTTTT. Full variable domain (rest looked up from reference TRBV13 and TRBJ2-2): AAGVIQSPRHLIKEKRETATLKCYPIPRHDTVYWYQQGPGQDPQFLISFYEKMQSDKGSIPDRFSAQQFSDYHSELNMSSLELGDSALYFCASSFPGLNTGELFFGEGSRLTVL.

The chain combines TRBV5-6 with TRBJ1-2; D possibly corresponds to TRBD1 (6 bases). CDR3 size: 11 residues. Deletions cut 4 bases from V and 14 bases from J, with 15 bases between. Germline V gene sequence: CDR1 SGHDT, CDR2 YYEEEE. The CDR3 spells CASSRTGSRTF. The CDR3 coding sequence is TGTGCCAGCAGCCGCACAGGGTCGAGGACCTTC.

The chain recombines TRBV2 with TRBJ2-7, with 10 bases aligning to TRBD2. Germline loops: CDR1 SNHLY, CDR2 FYNNEI. The V gene end was trimmed by 3 bases and the J gene end by 0 bases; junction bases not matched to a gene: 5. This CDR3 is 16 amino acids long. In DNA form, the CDR3 reads TGTGCCAGCAGTGAGGGGACTAGCGCCCTCTCCTACGAGCAGTACTTC. Protein: CASSEGTSALSYEQYF. The full variable domain, with the rest looked up from reference TRBV2 and TRBJ2-7, is EPEVTQTPSHQVTQMGQEVILRCVPISNHLYFYWYRQILGQKVEFLVSFYNNEISEKSEIFDDQFSVERPDGSNFTLKIRSTKLEDSAMYFCASSEGTSALSYEQYFGPGTRLTVT.

The chain combines TRBV9 with TRBJ1-1; the D is unclear. The length of the CDR3 is 13 residues. V gave up 2 bases and J gave up 0 bases, with 5 bases separating them. Germline CDR1 SGDLS, CDR2 YYNGEE. The CDR3 nucleotides read TGTGCCAGCAGCGTGGCACTGAACACTGAAGCTTTCTTT. It specifies CASSVALNTEAFF.

V and J are TRBV9 and TRBJ2-1; TRBD2 matches at 9 bases. Trimming removed 3 bases from V and 2 bases from J; junction bases left unmatched: 6. CDR3 size: 16 residues. Per the germline V gene, CDR1 is SGDLS and CDR2 is YYNGEE. CDR3 bases: TGTGCCAGCAGCGGTTCTAGCGGGAAGGCCTACAATGAGCAGTTCTTC. This gives the protein CASSGSSGKAYNEQFF.

On this clone itself: An end of the junction differs from the germline gene, which may be a read error. V is TRBV7-9 and J is TRBJ2-7; 7 bases match TRBD1. Germline assignment: CDR1 SEHNR and CDR2 FQNEAQ (reference sequence). The CDR3 consists of 16 residues. CDR3 coding DNA: TGTTCCAGCAGCCTCCCCCCCCGGGACAGCTCCTACGAGCAGTACTTC. Translated: CSSSLPPRDSSYEQYF.

This chain links TRBV27 with TRBJ2-7, with TRBD1 identical over 7 bases. Unmatched junction bases numbered 26, after V lost 3 bases and J lost 3 bases. The CDR3 totals 21 residues. Germline values: CDR1 MNHEY, CDR2 SMNVEV (reference sequence). The CDR3 loop is CASSFKPPYLHRDSPNYEQYF. The CDR3 DNA reads as TGTGCCAGCAGTTTTAAGCCCCCATACTTGCACCGGGACAGCCCCAACTACGAGCAGTACTTC.

The V gene is TRBV14, the J gene TRBJ1-3, with D unclear. This CDR3 is built from 15 residues. V lost 4 bases and J lost 0, with 10 bases in between. The V gene's germline CDR1 is SGHDN and CDR2 FVKESK. The CDR3 sequence: CASSPRHRSGNTIYF. Written as DNA, the CDR3 is TGTGCCAGCAGCCCCCGACATCGCTCTGGAAACACCATATATTTT.

The chain uses TRBV28 and TRBJ2-7, with a weak D call TRBD1 (6 bases). Trimming shortened V by 6 bases and J by 3 bases, and 15 bases separated the two germline ends. Germline CDR1 reads MDHEN; CDR2 reads SYDVKM. The CDR3 totals 14 residues. In nucleotides, the CDR3 is TGTGCCAGCAGACAGACCGGACAGCTCTACGAGCAGTACTTC. Encoded protein: CASRQTGQLYEQYF.

J is TRBJ2-7 and V is TRBV16; TRBD2 is a possible D gene (6 bases). V gave up 1 base and J gave up 5 bases, with 18 bases separating them. The length of the CDR3 is 16 residues. Germline CDR1 reads KGHSY; CDR2 reads FQNENV. The CDR3, as DNA: TGTGCCAGCAGCCAATTTTTGTCCAGTGGGACTGACGAGCAGTACTTC. Encoded protein: CASSQFLSSGTDEQYF.

This clone was seen only a few times. V is TRBV18 and J is TRBJ1-5, with D unclear. The CDR3 runs to 12 residues. V lost 0 bases to trimming and J lost 7 bases, with 4 bases between them. Germline assignment: CDR1 KGHSH and CDR2 LQKENI. For the CDR3, the DNA is TGTGCCAGCTCACCACCGGGCCAGCCCCAGCATTTT. Translating it yields CASSPPGQPQHF. Full variable domain (missing parts from reference TRBV18 and TRBJ1-5): NAGVMQNPRHLVRRRGQEARLRCSPMKGHSHVYWYRQLPEEGLKFMVYLQKENIIDESGMPKERFSAEFPKEGPSILRIQQVVRGDSAAYFCASSPPGQPQHFGDGTRLSIL.

This clone has a handful of counts. CDR3 nucleotide sequence: TGTGCCTGGAGTGTCCAGGGGGCGAAAAACATTCAGTACTTC. Translating it yields CAWSVQGAKNIQYF. This chain joins TRBV30 and TRBJ2-4; 8 bases line up with TRBD1. The CDR3 is 14 amino acids. J lost 4 bases, V lost 0 bases, and 2 bases had no gene match. CDR1 and CDR2 from the germline V gene are GTSNPN and SVGIG (reference sequence).

The gene calls are TRBV9 and TRBJ2-4; 11 bases are a match to TRBD2. The CDR3 covers 15 residues. Trimming cost V 3 bases and J 7 bases; bases outside gene matches: 6. Germline CDR1 is SGDLS and CDR2 is YYNGEE. The DNA for the CDR3 is TGTGCCAGCAGCGCCGGACTAGCGGGCGGGAACATTCAGTACTTC. Its protein product is CASSAGLAGGNIQYF.

The chain has TRBV5-1 and TRBJ2-7, with D perhaps TRBD1 (6 bases). Germline values: CDR1 SGHRS, CDR2 YFSETQ. V was pared by 3 bases and J by 2 bases, with 12 bases between. The CDR3 has 14 amino acids. This CDR3 reads CASSSGQRPYEQYF. Here the CDR3 DNA reads TGCGCCAGCAGCTCAGGACAGAGGCCCTACGAGCAGTACTTC.

V gene TRBV5-6 combines with J gene TRBJ1-5; a weak D match, TRBD1 (6 bases). Trimming cost V 4 bases and J 7 bases, with 15 bases left between them. The CDR3 covers 14 residues. Per germline, CDR1 SGHDT and CDR2 YYEEEE. Written as DNA, the CDR3 is TGTGCCAGCAGCCTACAACGGCAGGGGCAGCCCCAGCATTTT. Its translation: CASSLQRQGQPQHF.

The gene calls are TRBV5-6 and TRBJ1-1, with 11 nucleotides matching TRBD1. Germline CDR1 reads SGHDT; CDR2 reads YYEEEE. The CDR3 has 15 residues. J lost 1 base, V lost 5 bases, and 4 bases had no gene match. DNA of the CDR3: TGTGCCAGCAGTCCCGGGACAGGGGGGAACACTGAAGCTTTCTTT. It codes for CASSPGTGGNTEAFF.

This clone appeared once. The chain uses TRBV6-6 and TRBJ2-2; 7 bases map to TRBD2. The CDR3 is 16 residues long. Germline trimming cut 2 bases from V and 6 bases from J; bases unmatched to any gene: 9. From germline, CDR1 is MNHNY and CDR2 SVGAGI (reference sequence). CDR3 DNA sequence: TGTGCCAGCAGTTACATGCGGGCGGGAGTATCCGGGGAGCTGTTTTTT. Translation: CASSYMRAGVSGELFF.

The chain links TRBV6-5 to TRBJ2-3; TRBD2 agrees at 13 bases. Germline lookup yields CDR1 MNHEY and CDR2 SVGAGI. The V segment lost 0 bases and the J segment 7 bases; nucleotides outside the gene matches: 4. The CDR3 spans 16 residues. DNA for the CDR3: TGTGCCAGCAGTTACTCGGGACTAGCGGGACGGAATACGCAGTATTTT. Amino acids: CASSYSGLAGRNTQYF.

The chain recombines TRBV27 with TRBJ1-2; possibly TRBD1 for D (6 bases). Germline V CDR1 and CDR2: MNHEY, SMNVEV (reference sequence). The CDR3 is 13 amino acids. Trimming took off 4 bases at V and 8 bases at J, with 14 bases between the two ends. In DNA form, the CDR3 reads TGTGCCAGCAGTTCCGGGACACCTCCAGGCTACACCTTC. This translates into CASSSGTPPGYTF.

This clone is medium-sized. The chain links TRBV5-5 to TRBJ1-4; 9 nucleotides match TRBD1. CDR1 is SGHKS, CDR2 YYEKEE, per germline (reference sequence). Germline trimming cut 1 base from V and 3 bases from J; bases unmatched to any gene: 7. This CDR3 has 17 residues. The CDR3 DNA sequence: TGTGCCAGCAGCTTGATGACAGGGGGATGGGCTAATGAAAAACTGTTTTTT. Translation gives CASSLMTGGWANEKLFF.

This clone was detected only once. This chain joins TRBV30 and TRBJ2-7; 8 nucleotides agree with TRBD1. The junction had 2 bases not matched to a gene; V was cut back by 3 bases and J by 1 base. CDR1 and CDR2 (germline): GTSNPN, SVGIG (reference sequence). The CDR3 is made up of 13 amino acids. CDR3 region: CAWSNRGSYEQYF. The DNA for the CDR3 is TGTGCCTGGAGCAACAGGGGGTCCTACGAGCAGTACTTC.

This clone showed up just once. This sequence joins TRBV4-2 and TRBJ1-1, with D possibly matching TRBD1 (5 bases). This CDR3 has 16 amino acids. Deletions cut 1 base from V and 0 bases from J, with 12 bases between. In germline, CDR1 is LGHNA, CDR2 YNFKEQ. The CDR3 DNA reads as TGTGCCAGCAGCCAAGGGGCGGGGGGGATGAACACTGAAGCTTTCTTT. Translated, it gives CASSQGAGGMNTEAFF.